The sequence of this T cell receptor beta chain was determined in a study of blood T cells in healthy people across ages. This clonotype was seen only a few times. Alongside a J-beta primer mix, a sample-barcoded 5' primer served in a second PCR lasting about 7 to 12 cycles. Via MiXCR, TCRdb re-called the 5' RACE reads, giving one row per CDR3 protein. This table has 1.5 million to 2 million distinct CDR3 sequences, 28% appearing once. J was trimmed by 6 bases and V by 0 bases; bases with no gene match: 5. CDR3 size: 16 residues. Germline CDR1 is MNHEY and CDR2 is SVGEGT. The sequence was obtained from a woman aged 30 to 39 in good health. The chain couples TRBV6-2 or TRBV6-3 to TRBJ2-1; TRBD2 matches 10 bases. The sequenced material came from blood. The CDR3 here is CASSYSTLAGRNEQFF. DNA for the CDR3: TGTGCCAGCAGTTACTCGACACTAGCGGGACGCAATGAGCAGTTCTTC.